This TCR beta chain was documented in a study of metastatic and nonmetastatic thyroid tumors. The CDR3 spans 17 residues. Trimming took 5 bases from V and 5 from J; bases not matched to a gene: 13. Germline V CDR1 and CDR2: MNHNS, SASEGT. No patient received treatment before thyroid surgery. This clone was seen repeatedly, ten times or more. As handled by the study authors: A distant-metastasis classifier for papillary thyroid cancer was built using CDR3 differences across clinicopathological groups. MiXCR was used by TCRdb to re-call the PCR reads. The V and J calls come from TCRdb's annotation, not from the publication. This table has about 92,000 clones, 15% appearing once.

The receptor comes from a female donor with papillary thyroid cancer or a benign thyroid nodule (not recorded which). Some clones in this sample may be carry-over from other donors' samples. The V gene is TRBV6-1, the J gene TRBJ2-3; 10 nucleotides match TRBD1. Sequencing used blood. The DNA of the CDR3 is TGTGCCAGCAGTCAGCGCACCTATGGACAGGGGGGAGATACGCAGTATTTT. This gives the protein CASSQRTYGQGGDTQYF.